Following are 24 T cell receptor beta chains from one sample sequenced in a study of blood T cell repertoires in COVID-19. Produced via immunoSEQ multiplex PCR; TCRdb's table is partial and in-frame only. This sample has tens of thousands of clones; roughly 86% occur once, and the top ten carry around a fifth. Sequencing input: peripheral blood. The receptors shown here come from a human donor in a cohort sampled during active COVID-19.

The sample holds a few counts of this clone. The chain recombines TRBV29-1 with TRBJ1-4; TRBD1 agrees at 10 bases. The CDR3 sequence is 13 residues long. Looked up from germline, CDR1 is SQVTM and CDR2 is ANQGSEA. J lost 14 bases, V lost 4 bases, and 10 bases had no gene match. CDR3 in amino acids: CSVARDRGDGLFF. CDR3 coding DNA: TGCAGCGTTGCTCGGGACAGGGGCGACGGGCTGTTTTTT.

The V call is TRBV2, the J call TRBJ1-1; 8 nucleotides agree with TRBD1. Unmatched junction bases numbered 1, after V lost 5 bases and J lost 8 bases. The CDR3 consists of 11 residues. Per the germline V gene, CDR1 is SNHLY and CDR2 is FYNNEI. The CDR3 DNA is TGTGCCAGCAGTTACAGGGGGGAAGCTTTCTTT. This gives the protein CASSYRGEAFF.

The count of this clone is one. CDR3 residues: CASGPTYQTSTDTQYF. DNA of the CDR3: TGTGCTAGTGGTCCTACCTACCAAACTAGCACAGATACGCAGTATTTT. The J gene is TRBJ2-3, the V gene TRBV12-5, with D unclear. Germline loops: CDR1 LGHNT, CDR2 FRNRAP. V lost 5 bases, J lost 0 bases, and 15 bases lay in between. CDR3 length equals 16 residues.

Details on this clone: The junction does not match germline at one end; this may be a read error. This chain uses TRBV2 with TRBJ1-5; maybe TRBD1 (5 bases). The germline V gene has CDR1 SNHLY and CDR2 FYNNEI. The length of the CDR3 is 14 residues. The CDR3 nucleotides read TGTGCCAGCAGGGAAGACAGAGAACATCAGCCCCAGCATTTT. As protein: CASREDREHQPQHF.

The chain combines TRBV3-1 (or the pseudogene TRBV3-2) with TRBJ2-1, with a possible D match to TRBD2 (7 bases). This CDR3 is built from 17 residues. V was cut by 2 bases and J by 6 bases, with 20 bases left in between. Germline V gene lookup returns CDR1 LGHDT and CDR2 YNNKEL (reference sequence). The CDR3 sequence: CASSQWGGGATSNEQFF. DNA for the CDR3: TGTGCCAGCAGCCAATGGGGGGGCGGGGCAACATCCAATGAGCAGTTCTTC.

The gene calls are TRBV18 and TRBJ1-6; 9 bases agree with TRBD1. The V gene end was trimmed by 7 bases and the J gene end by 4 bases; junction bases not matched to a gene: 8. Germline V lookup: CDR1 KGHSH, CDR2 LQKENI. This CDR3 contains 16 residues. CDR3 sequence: CASFPPGTGYNSPLHF. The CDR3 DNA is TGTGCCAGCTTCCCACCCGGGACAGGGTATAATTCACCCCTCCACTTT.

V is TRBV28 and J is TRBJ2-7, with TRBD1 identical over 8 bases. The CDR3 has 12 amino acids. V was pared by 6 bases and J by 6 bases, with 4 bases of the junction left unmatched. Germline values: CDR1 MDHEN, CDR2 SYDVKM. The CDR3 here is CASRKTGVEQYF. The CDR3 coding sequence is TGTGCCAGCAGAAAGACAGGGGTCGAGCAGTACTTC.

DNA of the CDR3: TGCGCCAGCAGCGGAAGGGGGCACTCTGGGGCCAACGTCCTGACTTTC. Translated, it gives CASSGRGHSGANVLTF. The gene calls are TRBV5-1 and TRBJ2-6; 7 bases align to TRBD1. Germline V lookup: CDR1 SGHRS, CDR2 YFSETQ. V trimming: 4 bases; J trimming: 0 bases; junction bases outside the gene matches: 4. The length of the CDR3 is 16 residues.

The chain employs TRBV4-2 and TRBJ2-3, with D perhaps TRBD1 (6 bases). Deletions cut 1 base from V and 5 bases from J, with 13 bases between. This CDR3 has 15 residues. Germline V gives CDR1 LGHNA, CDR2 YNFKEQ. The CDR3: CASSQAQGRRDTQYF. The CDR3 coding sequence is TGTGCCAGCAGCCAAGCACAGGGCAGACGAGATACGCAGTATTTT.

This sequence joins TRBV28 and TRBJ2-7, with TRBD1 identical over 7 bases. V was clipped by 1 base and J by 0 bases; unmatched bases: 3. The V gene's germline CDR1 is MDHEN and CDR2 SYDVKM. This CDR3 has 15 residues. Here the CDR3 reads CASSLLGTDSYEQYF. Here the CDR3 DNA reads TGTGCCAGCAGTTTATTGGGGACAGACTCCTACGAGCAGTACTTC.

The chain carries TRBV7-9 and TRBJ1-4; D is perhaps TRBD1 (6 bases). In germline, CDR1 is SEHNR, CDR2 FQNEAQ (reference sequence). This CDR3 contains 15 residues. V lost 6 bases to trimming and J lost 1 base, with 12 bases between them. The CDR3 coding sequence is TGTGCCAGCAGGGCCGGGACAAGAACTAATGAAAAACTGTTTTTT. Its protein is CASRAGTRTNEKLFF.

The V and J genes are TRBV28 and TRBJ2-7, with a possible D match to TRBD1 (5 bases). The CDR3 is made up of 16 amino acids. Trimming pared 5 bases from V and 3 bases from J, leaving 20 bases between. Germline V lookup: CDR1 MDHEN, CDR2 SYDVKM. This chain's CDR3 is CASSPRAGIAHYEQYF. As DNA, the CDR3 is TGTGCCAGCAGTCCCCGTGCAGGGATAGCCCACTACGAGCAGTACTTC. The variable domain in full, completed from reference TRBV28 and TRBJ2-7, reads DVKVTQSSRYLVKRTGEKVFLECVQDMDHENMFWYRQDPGLGLRLIYFSYDVKMKEKGDIPEGYSVSREKKERFSLILESASTNQTSMYLCASSPRAGIAHYEQYFGPGTRLTVT.

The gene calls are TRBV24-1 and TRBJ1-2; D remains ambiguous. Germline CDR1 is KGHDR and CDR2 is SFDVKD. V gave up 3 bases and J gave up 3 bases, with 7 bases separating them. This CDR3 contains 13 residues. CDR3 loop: CATSDEGYYGYTF. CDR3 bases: TGTGCCACCAGTGATGAGGGTTACTATGGCTACACCTTC.

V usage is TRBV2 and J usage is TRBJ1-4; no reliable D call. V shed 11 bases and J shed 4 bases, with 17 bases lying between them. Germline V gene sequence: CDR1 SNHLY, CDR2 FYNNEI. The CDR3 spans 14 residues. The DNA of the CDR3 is TGTGCCGGAGCGGTGAGGCAGAATAATGAAAAACTGTTTTTT. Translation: CAGAVRQNNEKLFF.

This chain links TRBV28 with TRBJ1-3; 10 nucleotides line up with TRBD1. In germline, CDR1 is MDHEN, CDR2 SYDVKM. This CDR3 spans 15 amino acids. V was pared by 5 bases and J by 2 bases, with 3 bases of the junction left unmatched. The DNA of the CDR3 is TGTGCCAGCAGTCTGACAGGGGGCACTGGAAACACCATATATTTT. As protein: CASSLTGGTGNTIYF.

The DNA for the CDR3 is TGTGCCAGCTCACCCACTACAGGGGTACGCGGTCCTAATGAAAAACTGTTTTTT. Translated, it gives CASSPTTGVRGPNEKLFF. The chain links TRBV18 to TRBJ1-4; 7 bases fit TRBD1. Looked up from germline, CDR1 is KGHSH and CDR2 is LQKENI. CDR3 length: 18 residues. Losses at the gene ends were 3 bases for V and 3 bases for J; bases not matched to a gene: 13. Using reference TRBV18 and TRBJ1-4 for the parts outside the CDR3, the full variable domain is NAGVMQNPRHLVRRRGQEARLRCSPMKGHSHVYWYRQLPEEGLKFMVYLQKENIIDESGMPKERFSAEFPKEGPSILRIQQVVRGDSAAYFCASSPTTGVRGPNEKLFFGSGTQLSVL.

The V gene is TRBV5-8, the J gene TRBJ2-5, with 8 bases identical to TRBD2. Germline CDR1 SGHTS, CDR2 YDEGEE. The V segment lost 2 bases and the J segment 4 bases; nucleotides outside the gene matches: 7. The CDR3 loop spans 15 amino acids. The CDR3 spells CASSFSGGQGETQYF. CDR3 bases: TGTGCCAGCAGCTTCAGCGGGGGCCAAGGAGAGACCCAGTACTTC.

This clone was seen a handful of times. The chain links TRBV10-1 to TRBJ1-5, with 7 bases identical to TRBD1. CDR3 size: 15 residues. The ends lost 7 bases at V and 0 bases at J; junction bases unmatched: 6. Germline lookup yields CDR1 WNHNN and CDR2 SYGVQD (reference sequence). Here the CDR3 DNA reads TGCGCCAGCACCGGGACAGAATATAGCAATCAGCCCCAGCATTTT. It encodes CASTGTEYSNQPQHF.

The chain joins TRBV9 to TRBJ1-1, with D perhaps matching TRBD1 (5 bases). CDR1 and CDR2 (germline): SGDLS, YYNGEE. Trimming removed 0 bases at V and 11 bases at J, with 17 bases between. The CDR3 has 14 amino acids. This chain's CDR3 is CASSVAGLRGQAFF. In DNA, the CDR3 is TGTGCCAGCAGCGTAGCGGGTCTAAGGGGCCAGGCTTTCTTT.

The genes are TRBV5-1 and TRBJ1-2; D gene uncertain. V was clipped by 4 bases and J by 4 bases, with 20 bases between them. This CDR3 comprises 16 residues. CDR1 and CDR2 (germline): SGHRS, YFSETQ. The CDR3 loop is CASSLRSGSEVYGYTF. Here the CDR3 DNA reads TGCGCCAGCAGCCTACGCTCGGGATCGGAGGTCTATGGCTACACCTTC.

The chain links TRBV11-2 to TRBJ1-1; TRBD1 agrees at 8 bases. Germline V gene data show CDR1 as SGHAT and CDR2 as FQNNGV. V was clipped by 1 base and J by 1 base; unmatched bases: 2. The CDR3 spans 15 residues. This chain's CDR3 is CASSLGTGWNTEAFF. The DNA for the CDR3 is TGTGCCAGCAGCTTAGGGACAGGGTGGAACACTGAAGCTTTCTTT.

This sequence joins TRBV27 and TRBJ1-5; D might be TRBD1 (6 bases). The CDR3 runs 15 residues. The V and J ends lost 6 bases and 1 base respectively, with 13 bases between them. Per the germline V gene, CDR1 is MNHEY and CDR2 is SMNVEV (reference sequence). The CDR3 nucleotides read TGTGCCAGCAGACTACAGGGAGGGAGCAATCAGCCCCAGCATTTT. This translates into CASRLQGGSNQPQHF.

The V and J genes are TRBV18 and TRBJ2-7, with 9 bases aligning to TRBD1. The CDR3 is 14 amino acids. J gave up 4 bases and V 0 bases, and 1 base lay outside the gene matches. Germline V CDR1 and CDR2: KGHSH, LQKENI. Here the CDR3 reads CASSPPGQGYEQYF. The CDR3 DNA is TGTGCCAGCTCACCACCGGGACAGGGTTACGAGCAGTACTTC.

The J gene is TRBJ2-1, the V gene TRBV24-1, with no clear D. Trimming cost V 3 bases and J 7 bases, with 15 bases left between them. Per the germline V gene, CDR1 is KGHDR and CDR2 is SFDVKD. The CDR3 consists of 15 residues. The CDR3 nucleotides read TGTGCCACCAGTGATGCCCGCATAAGCCGGAATGAGCAGTTCTTC. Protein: CATSDARISRNEQFF.